The 2 T cell receptor beta chains given below trace back to one sample, sequenced in a study of long-term antiretroviral therapy in people with HIV. A v3.0 immunoSEQ assay was performed at survey level. TCRdb's copy holds only in-frame clones and misses some; the assay was immunoSEQ multiplex PCR. The sample lists 13,000 or so clones, about 80% occurring once. Here the sequenced sample was unsorted PBMCs, taken 3.2 years before starting antiretroviral therapy. The receptor source for this set is a man aged 35 to 55 with HIV.

This clone showed up just once. The chain couples TRBV4-1 to TRBJ2-7; D call uncertain. The CDR3 sequence is 15 residues long. Deletions cut 0 bases from V and 2 bases from J, with 11 bases between. Germline V lookup: CDR1 MGHRA, CDR2 YSYEKL. The CDR3 sequence is CASSQELKTAYEQYF. CDR3 DNA sequence: TGCGCCAGCAGCCAAGAGTTAAAAACTGCCTACGAGCAGTACTTC.

The rearrangement joins TRBV9 to TRBJ2-7; tentatively, D is TRBD1 (6 bases). CDR1 SGDLS and CDR2 YYNGEE come from the germline V gene. V was clipped by 0 bases and J by 0 bases, with 7 bases between them. This CDR3 has 14 residues. The CDR3 loop is CASSVEGGSYEQYF. For the CDR3, the DNA is TGTGCCAGCAGCGTAGAAGGGGGCTCCTACGAGCAGTACTTC.